The rows below give T cell receptor beta chains drawn from one sample of a study of response to subunit inactivated influenza vaccine. MiXCR, run by TCRdb on the RT-PCR reads, gives a single entry per CDR3 protein. The top ten clones hold approximately 35% of a sample with 170,000 or so distinct CDR3 sequences, around 10% of them seen once. Material: CD8+ T cells sorted from PBMCs, obtained less than 30 months after vaccination. The source of these receptors is a man between 50 and 75 years old who received an inactivated influenza vaccine. Both conserved end residues are part of each CDR3. A D gene is named only where the DNA matches it firmly. Clone sizes are given selectively: once, few, many, or a class where the clone is expanded.

>-|16|-|TRBJ2-7|TRBV14
CASSQEGLAGYLEQYF
TGTGCCAGCAGCCAAGAAGGCCTAGCCGGATATCTGGAGCAGTACTTC
>TRBD1|18|few|TRBJ2-7|TRBV7-9
CASSGGGTGPFFYYEQYF
TGTGCCAGCAGCGGTGGAGGGACAGGCCCATTCTTTTATTACGAGCAGTACTTC
>-|15|few|TRBJ2-3|TRBV6-1
CASNPRRVEADTQYF
TGTGCCAGCAACCCCCGGAGGGTCGAAGCAGATACGCAGTATTTT
>TRBD1|15|many|TRBJ1-5|TRBV24-1
CATSDSQGDNQPQHF
TGTGCCACCAGTGATTCACAGGGGGACAATCAGCCCCAGCATTTT
>-|15|-|TRBJ1-2|TRBV3-1
CASSQGFSTRDGYTF
TGTGCCAGCAGCCAAGGATTCTCAACCAGGGATGGCTACACCTTC
>TRBD2|14|-|TRBJ2-7|TRBV29-1
CSVLGTSGLYEQYF
TGCAGCGTTCTCGGGACTAGCGGGCTCTACGAGCAGTACTTC
>TRBD2|15|many|TRBJ2-5|TRBV6-2/TRBV6-3
CASSYLAENQETQYF
TGTGCCAGCAGTTATCTAGCGGAAAACCAAGAGACCCAGTACTTC
>-|12|few|TRBJ1-2|TRBV5-6
CASSRTDYGYTF
TGTGCCAGCAGTCGTACAGATTATGGCTACACCTTC
>-|13|-|TRBJ1-5|TRBV27
CASSAGTALPQHF
TGTGCCAGTTCCGCCGGGACGGCATTACCCCAGCATTTT
>TRBD1|16|few|TRBJ2-2|TRBV4-1
CASSLRQGAYTGELFF
TGCGCCAGCAGCCTCAGACAGGGGGCTTACACCGGGGAGCTGTTTTTT
>TRBD2|16|few|TRBJ2-7|TRBV7-6
CASSLAPAGAPYEQYF
TGTGCCAGCAGCTTAGCGCCAGCGGGAGCCCCCTACGAGCAGTACTTC
>TRBD2|14|-|TRBJ2-1|TRBV29-1
CSVEGLAGNNEQFF
TGCAGCGTTGAAGGACTAGCGGGAAACAATGAGCAGTTCTTC
>TRBD2|16|-|TRBJ2-1|TRBV12-3/TRBV12-4
CASAGTSGGNYNEQFF
TGTGCCAGCGCCGGGACTAGCGGGGGGAACTACAATGAGCAGTTCTTC
>-|16|-|TRBJ2-3|TRBV7-2
CASSLALDIATDTQYF
TGTGCCAGCAGCTTAGCGCTCGACATCGCGACAGATACGCAGTATTTT
>-|15|-|TRBJ2-7|TRBV14
CASSQTTGQSYEQYF
TGTGCCAGCAGCCAAACGACAGGACAATCCTACGAGCAGTACTTC
>-|15|-|TRBJ2-1|TRBV27
CASSFVGPQGNEQFF
TGTGCCAGCAGTTTCGTGGGGCCTCAAGGCAATGAGCAGTTCTTC
>-|15|few|TRBJ2-3|TRBV5-6
CASSLDVGGTDTQYF
TGTGCCAGCAGCTTGGATGTTGGGGGAACAGATACGCAGTATTTT
>-|13|few|TRBJ2-7|TRBV28
CASSFDRAYEQYF
TGTGCCAGCAGTTTTGACAGAGCCTACGAGCAGTACTTC
>-|15|many|TRBJ2-5|TRBV7-6
CASSFIQGPQETQYF
TGTGCCAGCAGCTTTATACAGGGTCCCCAAGAGACCCAGTACTTC
>-|13|-|TRBJ2-7|TRBV5-1
CASSRVLGGGQYF
TGCGCCAGCAGCCGGGTTCTTGGAGGCGGGCAGTACTTC